The clone carrying this T cell receptor beta chain has only one observation. The data were obtained in a study of technical replicates of blood from a few donors. After removal of 1 base from V and 4 bases from J, the junction contained 9 bases not matched to a gene. Germline V gene data show CDR1 as SGHAT and CDR2 as FQNNGV. The CDR3 loop spans 18 amino acids. The data were produced by immunoSEQ multiplex PCR, yet TCRdb's version contains in-frame clones alone and is incomplete. The table shows 95,000 to 100,000 clones, with over 95% occurring only once. The V gene is TRBV11-2, the J gene TRBJ2-1, with 11 nucleotides matching TRBD2. This sequence was found in a human donor in good health. The sequencing input was T cells isolated from PBMCs. The CDR3 sequence: CASSLGTSGFYGYNEQFF. CDR3 DNA: TGTGCCAGCAGCTTAGGGACTAGCGGGTTCTACGGGTACAATGAGCAGTTCTTC.